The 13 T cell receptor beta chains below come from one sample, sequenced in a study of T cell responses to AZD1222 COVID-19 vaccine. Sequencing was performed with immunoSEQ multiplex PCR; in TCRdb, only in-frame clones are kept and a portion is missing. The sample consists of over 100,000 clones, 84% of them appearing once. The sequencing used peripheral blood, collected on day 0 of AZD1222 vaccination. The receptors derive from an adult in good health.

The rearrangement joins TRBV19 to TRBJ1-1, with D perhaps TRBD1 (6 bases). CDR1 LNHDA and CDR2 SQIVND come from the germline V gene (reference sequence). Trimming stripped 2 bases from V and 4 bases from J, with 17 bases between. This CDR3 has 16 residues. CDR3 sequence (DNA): TGTGCCAGTAGTATAAGCCCGTCGACAGGCTTCACTGAAGCTTTCTTT. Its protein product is CASSISPSTGFTEAFF.

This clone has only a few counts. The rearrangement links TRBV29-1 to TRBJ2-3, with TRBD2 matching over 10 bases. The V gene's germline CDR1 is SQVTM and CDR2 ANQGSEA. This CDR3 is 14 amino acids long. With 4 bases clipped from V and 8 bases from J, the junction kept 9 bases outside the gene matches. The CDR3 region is CSVVAGGLGRTQYF. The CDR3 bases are TGCAGCGTTGTAGCGGGGGGCTTGGGCCGTACGCAGTATTTT.

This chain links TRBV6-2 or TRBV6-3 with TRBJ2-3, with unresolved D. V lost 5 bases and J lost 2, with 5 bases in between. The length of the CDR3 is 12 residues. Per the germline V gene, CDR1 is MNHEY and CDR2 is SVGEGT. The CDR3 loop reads CASSAPTDTQYF. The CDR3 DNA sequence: TGTGCCAGCAGTGCCCCCACAGATACGCAGTATTTT.

CDR3 sequence (DNA): TGTGCCAGCTCACGAGAGACAGGGAACACTGAAGCTTTCTTT. Its protein product is CASSRETGNTEAFF. The chain has TRBV18 and TRBJ1-1; D possibly corresponds to TRBD1 (6 bases). Per the germline V gene, CDR1 is KGHSH and CDR2 is LQKENI. With 4 bases removed from V and 1 base from J, the gap between germline ends came to 10 bases. This CDR3 spans 14 amino acids. Complete variable domain (other parts from reference TRBV18 and TRBJ1-1): NAGVMQNPRHLVRRRGQEARLRCSPMKGHSHVYWYRQLPEEGLKFMVYLQKENIIDESGMPKERFSAEFPKEGPSILRIQQVVRGDSAAYFCASSRETGNTEAFFGQGTRLTVV.

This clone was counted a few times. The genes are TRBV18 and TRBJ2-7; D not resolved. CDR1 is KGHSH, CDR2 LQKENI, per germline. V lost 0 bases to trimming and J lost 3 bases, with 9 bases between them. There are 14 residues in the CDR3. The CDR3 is CASSPPSSVYEQYF. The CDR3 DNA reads TGTGCCAGCTCACCACCGAGCTCCGTCTACGAGCAGTACTTC.

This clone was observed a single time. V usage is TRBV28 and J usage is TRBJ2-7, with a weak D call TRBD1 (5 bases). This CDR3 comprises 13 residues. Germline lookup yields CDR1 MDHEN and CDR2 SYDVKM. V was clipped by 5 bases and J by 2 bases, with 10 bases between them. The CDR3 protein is CASSPSTAYEQYF. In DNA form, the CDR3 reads TGTGCCAGCAGTCCTTCGACAGCCTACGAGCAGTACTTC.

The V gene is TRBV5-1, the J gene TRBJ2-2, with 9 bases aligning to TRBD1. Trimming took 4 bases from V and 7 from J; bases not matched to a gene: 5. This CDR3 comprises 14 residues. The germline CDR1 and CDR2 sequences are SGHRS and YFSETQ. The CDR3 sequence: CASSRDRGNGELFF. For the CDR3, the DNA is TGCGCCAGCAGCCGCGACAGGGGGAACGGGGAGCTGTTTTTT. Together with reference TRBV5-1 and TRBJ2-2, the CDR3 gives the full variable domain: KAGVTQTPRYLIKTRGQQVTLSCSPISGHRSVSWYQQTPGQGLQFLFEYFSETQRNKGNFPGRFSGRQFSNSRSEMNVSTLELGDSALYLCASSRDRGNGELFFGEGSRLTVL.

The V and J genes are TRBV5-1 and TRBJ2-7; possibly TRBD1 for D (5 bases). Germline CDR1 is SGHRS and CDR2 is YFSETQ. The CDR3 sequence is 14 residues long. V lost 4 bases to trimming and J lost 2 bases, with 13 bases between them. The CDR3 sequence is CASSRTFSTYEQYF. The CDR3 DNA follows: TGCGCCAGCAGCAGGACATTCTCCACCTACGAGCAGTACTTC.

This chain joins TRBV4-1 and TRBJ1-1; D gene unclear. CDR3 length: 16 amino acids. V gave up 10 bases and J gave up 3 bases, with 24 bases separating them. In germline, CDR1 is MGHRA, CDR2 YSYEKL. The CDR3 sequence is CATEYSGEGWDTEAFF. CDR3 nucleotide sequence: TGCGCCACTGAGTACAGCGGCGAGGGATGGGACACTGAAGCTTTCTTT.

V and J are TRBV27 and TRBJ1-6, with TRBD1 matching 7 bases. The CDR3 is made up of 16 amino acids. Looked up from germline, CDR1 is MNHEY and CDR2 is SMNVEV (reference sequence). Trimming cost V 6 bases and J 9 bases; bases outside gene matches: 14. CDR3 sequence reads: CASRWDSPNAASPLHF. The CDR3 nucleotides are TGTGCCAGCAGGTGGGACAGCCCCAACGCGGCTTCACCCCTCCACTTT.

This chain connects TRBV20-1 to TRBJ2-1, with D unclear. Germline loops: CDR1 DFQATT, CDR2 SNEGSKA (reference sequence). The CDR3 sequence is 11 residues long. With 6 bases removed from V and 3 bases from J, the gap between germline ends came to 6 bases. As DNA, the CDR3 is TGCAGTGCCATAGACTACAATGAGCAGTTCTTC. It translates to CSAIDYNEQFF.

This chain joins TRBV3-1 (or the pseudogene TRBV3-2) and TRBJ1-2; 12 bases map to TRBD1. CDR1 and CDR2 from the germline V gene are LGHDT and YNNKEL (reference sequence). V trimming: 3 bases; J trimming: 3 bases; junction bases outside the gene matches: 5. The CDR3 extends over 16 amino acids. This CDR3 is CASSHAGTGGDYGYTF. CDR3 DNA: TGTGCCAGCAGCCACGCCGGGACAGGGGGCGACTATGGCTACACCTTC.

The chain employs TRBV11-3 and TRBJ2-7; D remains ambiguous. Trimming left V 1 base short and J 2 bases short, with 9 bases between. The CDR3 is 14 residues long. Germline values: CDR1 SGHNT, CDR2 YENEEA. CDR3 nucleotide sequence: TGTGCCAGCAGCTTAGGCAGTCCACCCTACGAGCAGTACTTC. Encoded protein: CASSLGSPPYEQYF. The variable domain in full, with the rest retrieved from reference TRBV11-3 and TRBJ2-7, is EAGVVQSPRYKIIEKKQPVAFWCNPISGHNTLYWYLQNLGQGPELLIRYENEEAVDDSQLPKDRFSAERLKGVDSTLKIQPAELGDSAVYLCASSLGSPPYEQYFGPGTRLTVT.